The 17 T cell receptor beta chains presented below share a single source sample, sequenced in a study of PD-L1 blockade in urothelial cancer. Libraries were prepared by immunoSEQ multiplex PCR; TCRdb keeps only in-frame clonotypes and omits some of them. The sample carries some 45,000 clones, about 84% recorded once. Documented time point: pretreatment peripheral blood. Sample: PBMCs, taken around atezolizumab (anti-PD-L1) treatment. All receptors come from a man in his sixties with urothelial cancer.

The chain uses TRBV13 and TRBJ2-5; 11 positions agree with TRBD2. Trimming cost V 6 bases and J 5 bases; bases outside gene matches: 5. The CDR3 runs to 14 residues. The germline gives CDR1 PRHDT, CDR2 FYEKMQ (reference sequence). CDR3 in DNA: TGTGCCAGCAGTCTAGCGGGGGGCGGTGAGACCCAGTACTTC. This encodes CASSLAGGGETQYF.

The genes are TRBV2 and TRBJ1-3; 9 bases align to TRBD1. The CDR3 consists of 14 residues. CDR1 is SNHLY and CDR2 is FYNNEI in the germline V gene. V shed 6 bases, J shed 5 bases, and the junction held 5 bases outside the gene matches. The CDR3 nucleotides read TGTGCCAGCAGCCCCGGGACAGGGAGAAACACCATATATTTT. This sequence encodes CASSPGTGRNTIYF.

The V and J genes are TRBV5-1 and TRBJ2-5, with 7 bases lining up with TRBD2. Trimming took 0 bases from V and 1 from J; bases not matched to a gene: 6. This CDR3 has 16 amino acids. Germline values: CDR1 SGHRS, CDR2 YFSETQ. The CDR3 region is CASSLGGRVSQETQYF. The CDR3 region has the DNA TGCGCCAGCAGCTTGGGAGGGAGGGTAAGCCAAGAGACCCAGTACTTC.

CDR3 nucleotides: TGTGCCAGCAGCCAAGGTGACATACCCGATCAGCCCCAGCATTTT. Its translation: CASSQGDIPDQPQHF. The V call is TRBV4-2, the J call TRBJ1-5; D uncertain. The CDR3 sequence is 15 residues long. CDR1 LGHNA and CDR2 YNFKEQ come from the germline V gene. V was shortened by 1 base and J by 5 bases, with 12 bases between the two germline ends.

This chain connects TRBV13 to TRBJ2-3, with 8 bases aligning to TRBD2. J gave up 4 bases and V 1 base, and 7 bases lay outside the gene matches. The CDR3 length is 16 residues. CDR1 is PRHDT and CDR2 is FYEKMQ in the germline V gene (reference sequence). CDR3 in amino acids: CASSLARLAGSDTQYF. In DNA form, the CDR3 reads TGTGCCAGCAGCTTAGCTCGGCTAGCGGGTTCAGATACGCAGTATTTT.

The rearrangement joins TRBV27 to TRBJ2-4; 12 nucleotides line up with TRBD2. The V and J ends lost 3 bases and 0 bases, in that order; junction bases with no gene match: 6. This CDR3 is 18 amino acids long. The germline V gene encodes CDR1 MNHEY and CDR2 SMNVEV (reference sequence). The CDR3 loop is CASSLRGTSGLAKNIQYF. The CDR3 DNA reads TGTGCCAGCAGTTTGCGCGGGACTAGCGGGCTAGCCAAAAACATTCAGTACTTC.

The CDR3 reads CASSVGAAVKSYEQYF. Written as DNA, the CDR3 is TGTGCCAGCAGTGTAGGGGCGGCAGTCAAATCCTACGAGCAGTACTTC. This chain joins TRBV6-1 and TRBJ2-7; TRBD1 might be the D (5 bases). The CDR3 covers 16 residues. Trimming pared 4 bases from V and 1 base from J, leaving 17 bases between. Germline CDR1 and CDR2: MNHNS and SASEGT.

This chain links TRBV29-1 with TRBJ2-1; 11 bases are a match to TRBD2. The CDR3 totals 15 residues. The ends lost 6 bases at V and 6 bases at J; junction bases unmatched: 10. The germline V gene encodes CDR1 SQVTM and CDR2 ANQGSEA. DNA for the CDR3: TGCAGCGTCCGCCCCCCCGGGACTAGCGGCAATGAGCAGTTCTTC. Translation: CSVRPPGTSGNEQFF.

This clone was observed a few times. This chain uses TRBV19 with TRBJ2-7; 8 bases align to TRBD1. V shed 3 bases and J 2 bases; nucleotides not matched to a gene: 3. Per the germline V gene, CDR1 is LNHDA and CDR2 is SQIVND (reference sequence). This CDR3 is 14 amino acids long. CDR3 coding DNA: TGTGCCAGTAGTATCGGACAGGGAGCCTACGAGCAGTACTTC. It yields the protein CASSIGQGAYEQYF.

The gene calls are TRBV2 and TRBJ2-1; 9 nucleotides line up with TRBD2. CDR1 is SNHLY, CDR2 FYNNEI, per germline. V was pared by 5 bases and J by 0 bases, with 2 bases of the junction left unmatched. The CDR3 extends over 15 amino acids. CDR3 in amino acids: CASSLTSGSYNEQFF. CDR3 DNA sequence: TGTGCCAGCAGTTTGACTAGCGGCTCCTACAATGAGCAGTTCTTC.

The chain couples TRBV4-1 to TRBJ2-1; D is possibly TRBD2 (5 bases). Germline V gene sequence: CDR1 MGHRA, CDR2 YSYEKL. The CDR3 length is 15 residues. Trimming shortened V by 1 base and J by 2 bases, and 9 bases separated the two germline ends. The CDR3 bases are TGCGCCAGCAGCCAAGGGCGGGTAGCCTACAATGAGCAGTTCTTC. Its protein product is CASSQGRVAYNEQFF.

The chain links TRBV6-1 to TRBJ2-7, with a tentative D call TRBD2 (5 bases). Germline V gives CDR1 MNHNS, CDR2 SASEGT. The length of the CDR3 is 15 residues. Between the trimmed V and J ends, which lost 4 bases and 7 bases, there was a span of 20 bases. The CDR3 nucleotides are TGTGCCAGCAGTGTTGCGGGCGGGCCTCGAGGGGAGCAGTACTTC. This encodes CASSVAGGPRGEQYF.

As DNA, the CDR3 is TGTGCCAGCAGTCCCACCAGGGAAAATGAGCAGTTCTTC. It yields the protein CASSPTRENEQFF. The chain couples TRBV7-2 to TRBJ2-1; a weak D match, TRBD1 (5 bases). V lost 6 bases and J 7 bases, leaving 13 bases between the germline ends. This CDR3 has 13 residues. The germline CDR1 and CDR2 sequences are SGHTA and FQGNSA.

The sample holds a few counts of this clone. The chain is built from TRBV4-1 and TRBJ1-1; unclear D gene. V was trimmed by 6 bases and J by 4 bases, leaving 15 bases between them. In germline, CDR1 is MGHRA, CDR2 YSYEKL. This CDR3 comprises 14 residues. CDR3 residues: CASRATALATEAFF. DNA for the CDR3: TGCGCCAGCAGAGCGACCGCCCTGGCCACTGAAGCTTTCTTT.

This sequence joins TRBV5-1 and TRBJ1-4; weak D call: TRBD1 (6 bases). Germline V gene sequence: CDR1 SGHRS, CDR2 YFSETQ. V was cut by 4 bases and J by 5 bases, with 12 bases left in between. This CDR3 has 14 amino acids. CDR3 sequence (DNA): TGCGCCAGCAGCCCCACAGACAGGAATGAAAAACTGTTTTTT. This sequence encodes CASSPTDRNEKLFF.

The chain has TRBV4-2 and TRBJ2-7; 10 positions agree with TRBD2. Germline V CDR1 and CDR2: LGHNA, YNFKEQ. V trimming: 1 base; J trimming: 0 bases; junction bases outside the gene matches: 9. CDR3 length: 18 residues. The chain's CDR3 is CASSQGVTSGINSYEQYF. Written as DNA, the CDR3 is TGTGCCAGCAGCCAAGGGGTTACTAGCGGGATTAACTCCTACGAGCAGTACTTC.

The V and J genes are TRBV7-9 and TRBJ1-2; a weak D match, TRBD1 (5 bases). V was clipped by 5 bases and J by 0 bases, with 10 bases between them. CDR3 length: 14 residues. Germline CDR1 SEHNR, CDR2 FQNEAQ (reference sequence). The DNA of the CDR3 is TGTGCCAGCAGCCAAGGACATGCTAACTATGGCTACACCTTC. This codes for CASSQGHANYGYTF.